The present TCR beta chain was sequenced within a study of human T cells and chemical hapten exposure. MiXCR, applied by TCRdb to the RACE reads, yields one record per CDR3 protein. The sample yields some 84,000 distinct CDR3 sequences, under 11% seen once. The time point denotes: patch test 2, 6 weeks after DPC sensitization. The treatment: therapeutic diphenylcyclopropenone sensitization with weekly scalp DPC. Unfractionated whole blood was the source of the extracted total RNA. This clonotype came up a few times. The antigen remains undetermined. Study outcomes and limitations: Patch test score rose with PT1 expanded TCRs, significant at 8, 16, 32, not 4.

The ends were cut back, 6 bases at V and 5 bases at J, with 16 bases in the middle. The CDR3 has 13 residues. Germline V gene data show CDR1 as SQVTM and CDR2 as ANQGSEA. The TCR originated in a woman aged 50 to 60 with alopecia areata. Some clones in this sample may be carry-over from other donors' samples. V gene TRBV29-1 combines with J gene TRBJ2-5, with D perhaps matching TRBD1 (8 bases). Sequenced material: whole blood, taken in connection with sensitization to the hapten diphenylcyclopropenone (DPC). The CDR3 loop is CSVNGQGGETQYF. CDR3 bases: TGCAGCGTGAACGGACAGGGAGGGGAGACCCAGTACTTC.